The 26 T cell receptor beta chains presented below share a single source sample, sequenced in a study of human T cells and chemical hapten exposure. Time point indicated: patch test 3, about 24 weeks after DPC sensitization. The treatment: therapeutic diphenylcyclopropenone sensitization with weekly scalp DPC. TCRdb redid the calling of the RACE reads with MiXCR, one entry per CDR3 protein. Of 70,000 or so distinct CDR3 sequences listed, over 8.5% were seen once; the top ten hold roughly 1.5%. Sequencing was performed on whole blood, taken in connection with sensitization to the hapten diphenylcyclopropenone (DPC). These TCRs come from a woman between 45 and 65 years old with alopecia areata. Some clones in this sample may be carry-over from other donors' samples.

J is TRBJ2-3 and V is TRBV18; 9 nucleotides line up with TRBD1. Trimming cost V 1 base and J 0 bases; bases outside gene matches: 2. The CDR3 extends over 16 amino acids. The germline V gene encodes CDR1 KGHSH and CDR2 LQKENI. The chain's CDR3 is CASSPQGQGSTDTQYF. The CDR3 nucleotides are TGTGCCAGCTCACCACAGGGACAGGGTAGCACAGATACGCAGTATTTT.

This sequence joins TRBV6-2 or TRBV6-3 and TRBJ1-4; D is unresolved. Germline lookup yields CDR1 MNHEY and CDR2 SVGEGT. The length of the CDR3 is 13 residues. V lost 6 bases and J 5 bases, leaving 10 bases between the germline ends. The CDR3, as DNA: TGTGCCAGCAGGCTCGGCAGGAATGAAAAACTGTTTTTT. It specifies CASRLGRNEKLFF.

CDR3 nucleotides: TGTGCCAGCAGCTTATTAGCAGAGTCCTACGAGCAGTACTTC. It translates to CASSLLAESYEQYF. V is TRBV7-9 and J is TRBJ2-7; D not certain. V was shortened by 2 bases and J by 1 base, with 9 bases between the two germline ends. This CDR3 comprises 14 residues. Germline CDR1 is SEHNR and CDR2 is FQNEAQ (reference sequence).

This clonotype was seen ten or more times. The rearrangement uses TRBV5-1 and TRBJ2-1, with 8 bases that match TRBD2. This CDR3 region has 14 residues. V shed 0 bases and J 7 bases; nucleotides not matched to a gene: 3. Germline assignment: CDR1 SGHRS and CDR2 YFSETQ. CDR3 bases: TGCGCCAGCAGCTTGGCGGGGGGGCAAAATGAGCAGTTCTTC. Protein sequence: CASSLAGGQNEQFF.

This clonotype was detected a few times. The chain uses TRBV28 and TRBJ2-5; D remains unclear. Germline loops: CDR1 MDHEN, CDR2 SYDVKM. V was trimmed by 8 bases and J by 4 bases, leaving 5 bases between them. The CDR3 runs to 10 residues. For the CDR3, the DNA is TGTGCCAGCCTCCGAGAGACCCAGTACTTC. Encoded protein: CASLRETQYF.

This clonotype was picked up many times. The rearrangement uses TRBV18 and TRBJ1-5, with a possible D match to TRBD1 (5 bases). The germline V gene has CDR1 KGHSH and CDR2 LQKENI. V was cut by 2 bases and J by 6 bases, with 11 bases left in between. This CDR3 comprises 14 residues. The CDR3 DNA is TGTGCCAGCTCACCAACCCAGGGAATTCAGCCCCAGCATTTT. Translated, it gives CASSPTQGIQPQHF. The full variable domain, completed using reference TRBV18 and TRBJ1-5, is NAGVMQNPRHLVRRRGQEARLRCSPMKGHSHVYWYRQLPEEGLKFMVYLQKENIIDESGMPKERFSAEFPKEGPSILRIQQVVRGDSAAYFCASSPTQGIQPQHFGDGTRLSIL.

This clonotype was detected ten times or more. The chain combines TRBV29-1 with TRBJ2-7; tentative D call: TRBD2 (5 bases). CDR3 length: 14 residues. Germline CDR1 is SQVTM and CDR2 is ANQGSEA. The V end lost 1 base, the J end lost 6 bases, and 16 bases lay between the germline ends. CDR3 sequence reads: CSVEGLGVGVEQYF. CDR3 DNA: TGCAGCGTTGAAGGGTTAGGAGTCGGGGTCGAGCAGTACTTC.

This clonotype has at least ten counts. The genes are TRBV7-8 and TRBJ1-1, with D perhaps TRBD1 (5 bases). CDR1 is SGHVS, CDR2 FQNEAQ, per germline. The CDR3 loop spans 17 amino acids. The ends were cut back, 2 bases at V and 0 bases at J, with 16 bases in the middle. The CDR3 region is CASSLRDSVSMNTEAFF. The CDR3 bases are TGTGCCAGCAGCTTACGAGACAGCGTCTCCATGAACACTGAAGCTTTCTTT.

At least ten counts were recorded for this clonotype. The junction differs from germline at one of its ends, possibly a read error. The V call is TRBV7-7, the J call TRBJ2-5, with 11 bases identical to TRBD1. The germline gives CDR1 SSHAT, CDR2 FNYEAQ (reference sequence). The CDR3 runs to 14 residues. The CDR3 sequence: CASSMGQGEETQYF. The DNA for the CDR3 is TGTGCTAGCAGCATGGGACAGGGGGAGGAGACCCAGTACTTC.

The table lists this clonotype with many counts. The CDR3: CASTDRGHQPQHF. The CDR3 bases are TGTGCCAGTACCGACCGAGGGCATCAGCCCCAGCATTTT. The rearrangement joins TRBV19 to TRBJ1-5; D is unclear. V lost 7 bases, J lost 5 bases, and 12 bases lay in between. The CDR3 covers 13 residues. Germline V gene lookup returns CDR1 LNHDA and CDR2 SQIVND (reference sequence). Full variable domain (rest looked up from reference TRBV19 and TRBJ1-5): DGGITQSPKYLFRKEGQNVTLSCEQNLNHDAMYWYRQDPGQGLRLIYYSQIVNDFQKGDIAEGYSVSREKKESFPLTVTSAQKNPTAFYLCASTDRGHQPQHFGDGTRLSIL.

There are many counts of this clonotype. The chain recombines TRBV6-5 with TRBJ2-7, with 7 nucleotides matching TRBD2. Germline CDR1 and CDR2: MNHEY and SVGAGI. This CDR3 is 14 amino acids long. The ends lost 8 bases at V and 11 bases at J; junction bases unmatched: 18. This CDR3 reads CASCWSGLPGLKYF. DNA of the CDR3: TGTGCCAGCTGTTGGTCGGGACTACCGGGGTTGAAGTACTTC.

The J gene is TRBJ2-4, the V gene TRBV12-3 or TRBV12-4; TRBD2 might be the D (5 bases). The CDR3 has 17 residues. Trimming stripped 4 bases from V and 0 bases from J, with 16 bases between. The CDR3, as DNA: TGTGCCAGCAGTTCGGTCCGGACGGGAAAAGCCAAAAACATTCAGTACTTC. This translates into CASSSVRTGKAKNIQYF.

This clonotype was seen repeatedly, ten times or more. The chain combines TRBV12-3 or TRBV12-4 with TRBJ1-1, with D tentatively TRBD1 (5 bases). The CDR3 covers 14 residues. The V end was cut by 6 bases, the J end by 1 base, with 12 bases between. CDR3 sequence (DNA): TGTGCCAGCAGGAGGGGTACAGAGAACACTGAAGCTTTCTTT. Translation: CASRRGTENTEAFF.

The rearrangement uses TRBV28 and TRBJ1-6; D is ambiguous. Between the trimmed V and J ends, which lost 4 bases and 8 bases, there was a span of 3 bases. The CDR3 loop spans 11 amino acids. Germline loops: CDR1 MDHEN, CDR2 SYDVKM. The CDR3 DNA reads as TGTGCCAGCAGTTCCTATTCACCCCTCCACTTT. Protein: CASSSYSPLHF.

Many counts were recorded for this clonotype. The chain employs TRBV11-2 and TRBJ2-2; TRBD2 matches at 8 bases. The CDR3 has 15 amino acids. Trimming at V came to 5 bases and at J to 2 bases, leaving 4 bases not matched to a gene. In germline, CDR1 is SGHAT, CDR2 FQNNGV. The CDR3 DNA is TGTGCCAGCAGCCCCGGGGGGGGAAACACCGGGGAGCTGTTTTTT. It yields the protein CASSPGGGNTGELFF.

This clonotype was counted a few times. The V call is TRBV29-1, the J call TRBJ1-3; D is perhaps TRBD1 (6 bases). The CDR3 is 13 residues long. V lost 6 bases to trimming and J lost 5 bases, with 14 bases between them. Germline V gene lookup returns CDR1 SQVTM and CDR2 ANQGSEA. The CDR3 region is CSVGVDSRNTIYF. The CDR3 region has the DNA TGCAGCGTCGGCGTGGACAGTAGAAACACCATATATTTT.

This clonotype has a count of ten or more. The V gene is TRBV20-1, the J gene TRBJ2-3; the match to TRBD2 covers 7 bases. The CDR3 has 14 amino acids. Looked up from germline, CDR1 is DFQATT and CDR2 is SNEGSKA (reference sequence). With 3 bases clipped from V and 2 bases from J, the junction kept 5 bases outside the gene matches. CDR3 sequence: CSARWEGLTDTQYF. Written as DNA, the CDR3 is TGCAGTGCTAGGTGGGAGGGACTCACAGATACGCAGTATTTT.

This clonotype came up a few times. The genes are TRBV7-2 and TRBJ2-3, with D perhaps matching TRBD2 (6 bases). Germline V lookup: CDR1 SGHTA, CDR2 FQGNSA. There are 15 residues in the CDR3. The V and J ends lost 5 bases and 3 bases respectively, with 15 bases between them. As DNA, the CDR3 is TGTGCCAGCAGCCTGTGGGCTAGCGAAACAGATACGCAGTATTTT. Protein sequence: CASSLWASETDTQYF.

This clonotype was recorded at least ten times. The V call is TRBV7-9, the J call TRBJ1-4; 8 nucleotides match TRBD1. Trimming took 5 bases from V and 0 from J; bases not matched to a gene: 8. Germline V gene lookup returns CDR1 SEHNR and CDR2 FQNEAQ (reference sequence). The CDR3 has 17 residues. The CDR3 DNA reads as TGTGCCAGCAGCGGTGGACAGGGAGTTGCAACTAATGAAAAACTGTTTTTT. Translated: CASSGGQGVATNEKLFF.

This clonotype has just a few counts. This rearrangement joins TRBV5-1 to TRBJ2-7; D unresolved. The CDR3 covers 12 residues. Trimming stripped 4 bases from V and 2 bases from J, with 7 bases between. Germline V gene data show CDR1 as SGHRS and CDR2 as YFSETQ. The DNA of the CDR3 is TGCGCCAGCAGCCGCTCAACCTACGAGCAGTACTTC. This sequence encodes CASSRSTYEQYF. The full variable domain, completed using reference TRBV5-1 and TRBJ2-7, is KAGVTQTPRYLIKTRGQQVTLSCSPISGHRSVSWYQQTPGQGLQFLFEYFSETQRNKGNFPGRFSGRQFSNSRSEMNVSTLELGDSALYLCASSRSTYEQYFGPGTRLTVT.

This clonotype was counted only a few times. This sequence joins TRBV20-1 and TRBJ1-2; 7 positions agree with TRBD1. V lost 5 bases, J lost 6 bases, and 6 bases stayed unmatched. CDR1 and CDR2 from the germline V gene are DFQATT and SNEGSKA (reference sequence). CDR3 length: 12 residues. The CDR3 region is CSAYDRDHGYTF. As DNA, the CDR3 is TGCAGTGCTTACGACAGGGACCATGGCTACACCTTC.

CDR3 sequence reads: CASSPRKGQGNDEQYF. CDR3 nucleotide sequence: TGTGCCAGCAGCCCGCGCAAGGGACAGGGGAATGACGAGCAGTACTTC. This chain connects TRBV28 to TRBJ2-7; 10 nucleotides line up with TRBD1. The CDR3 totals 16 residues. Per the germline V gene, CDR1 is MDHEN and CDR2 is SYDVKM. Germline trimming cut 6 bases from V and 5 bases from J; bases unmatched to any gene: 13. The variable domain in full, with the rest retrieved from reference TRBV28 and TRBJ2-7, is DVKVTQSSRYLVKRTGEKVFLECVQDMDHENMFWYRQDPGLGLRLIYFSYDVKMKEKGDIPEGYSVSREKKERFSLILESASTNQTSMYLCASSPRKGQGNDEQYFGPGTRLTVT.

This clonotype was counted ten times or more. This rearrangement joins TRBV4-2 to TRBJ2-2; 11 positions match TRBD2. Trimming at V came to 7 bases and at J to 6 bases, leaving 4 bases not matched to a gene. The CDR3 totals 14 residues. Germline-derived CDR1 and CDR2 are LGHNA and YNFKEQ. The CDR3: CASKLAGESGELFF. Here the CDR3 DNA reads TGTGCCAGCAAACTAGCGGGGGAATCCGGGGAGCTGTTTTTT.

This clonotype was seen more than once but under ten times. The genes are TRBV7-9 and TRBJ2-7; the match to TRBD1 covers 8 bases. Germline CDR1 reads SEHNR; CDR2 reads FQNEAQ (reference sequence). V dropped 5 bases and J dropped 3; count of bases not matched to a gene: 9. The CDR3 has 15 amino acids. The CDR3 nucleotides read TGTGCCAGCAGCCCCTACGGGACAGGCCTCTACGAGCAGTACTTC. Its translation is CASSPYGTGLYEQYF.

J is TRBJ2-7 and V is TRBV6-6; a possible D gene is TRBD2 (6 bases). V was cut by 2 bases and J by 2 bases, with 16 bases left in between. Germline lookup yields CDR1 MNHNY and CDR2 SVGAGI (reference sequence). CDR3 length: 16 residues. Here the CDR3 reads CASSYPQGLNPYEQYF. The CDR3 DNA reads TGTGCCAGCAGTTACCCCCAGGGACTCAACCCCTACGAGCAGTACTTC.

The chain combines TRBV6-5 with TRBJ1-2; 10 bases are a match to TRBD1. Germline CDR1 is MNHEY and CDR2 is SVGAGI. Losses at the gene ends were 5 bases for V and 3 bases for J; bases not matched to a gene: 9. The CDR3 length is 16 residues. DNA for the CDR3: TGTGCCAGCAGTCGGCCCACCGGGACAGGGGACTATGGCTACACCTTC. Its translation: CASSRPTGTGDYGYTF.